Below are 29 T cell receptor beta chains sequenced from a single sample in a study of T cells in Graves' hyperthyroidism and ophthalmopathy. TCR beta CDR3 regions were amplified from RNA. The TCR CDR3 first-round RT-PCR relied on the HTBI primer set. TCRdb re-called the multiplex PCR reads with MiXCR, one entry per CDR3 protein. The sample lists fewer than 600,000 distinct CDR3 sequences; less than 15% were seen once. Source material: blood. These receptors came from a woman aged 40-49 years with Graves' hyperthyroidism.

This clonotype was counted only a few times. CDR3 DNA sequence: TGTGCCAGCAGTTACGGTGAAGGGGGTTACTCGAGCAATCAGCCCCAGCATTTT. This translates into CASSYGEGGYSSNQPQHF. The V and J genes are TRBV6-2 or TRBV6-3 and TRBJ1-5; TRBD1 might be the D (6 bases). Germline CDR1 is MNHEY and CDR2 is SVGEGT. This CDR3 region has 18 residues. V dropped 2 bases and J dropped 1 base, with 18 bases sitting between them.

On this clonotype itself: This sequence may be a read error, since a much larger clone differs from it by one base. V is TRBV4-2 and J is TRBJ2-7, with 10 nucleotides matching TRBD1. The DNA end lines up better with TRBJ2-1; the J call may be wrong. From germline, CDR1 is LGHNA and CDR2 YNFKEQ. This CDR3 is built from 16 residues. CDR3 in amino acids: CASSSGQGGNSYEQFF. The CDR3 DNA sequence: TGTGCCAGCAGCTCAGGACAGGGGGGCAACTCCTACGAGCAGTTCTTC.

The sample holds many counts of this clonotype. The V call is TRBV5-1, the J call TRBJ2-7; D perhaps matches TRBD2 (5 bases). Trimming took off 4 bases at V and 5 bases at J, with 13 bases between the two ends. The CDR3 is 13 amino acids. CDR1 and CDR2 (germline): SGHRS, YFSETQ. CDR3 DNA: TGCGCCAGCAGCCGAACACTAGGCCACGAGCAGTACTTC. As protein: CASSRTLGHEQYF. The variable domain in full, completed from reference TRBV5-1 and TRBJ2-7, reads KAGVTQTPRYLIKTRGQQVTLSCSPISGHRSVSWYQQTPGQGLQFLFEYFSETQRNKGNFPGRFSGRQFSNSRSEMNVSTLELGDSALYLCASSRTLGHEQYFGPGTRLTVT.

This chain connects TRBV27 to TRBJ2-1; 8 bases agree with TRBD2. V lost 7 bases to trimming and J lost 3 bases; unmatched junction nucleotides: 11. The CDR3 consists of 16 residues. Germline CDR1 MNHEY, CDR2 SMNVEV (reference sequence). In DNA form, the CDR3 reads TGTGCCAGCATCCTAAGACCGGGAGGGGACTACAATGAGCAGTTCTTC. The encoded protein is CASILRPGGDYNEQFF.

The rearrangement links TRBV6-2 or TRBV6-3 to TRBJ2-5; TRBD2 agrees at 9 bases. Germline V gene sequence: CDR1 MNHEY, CDR2 SVGEGT. V dropped 3 bases and J dropped 7; count of bases not matched to a gene: 6. There are 14 residues in the CDR3. The CDR3: CASSYAGGGRTQYF. CDR3 bases: TGTGCCAGCAGTTATGCGGGAGGGGGACGGACCCAGTACTTC.

In its sample, this clonotype was seen many times. The V call is TRBV20-1, the J call TRBJ2-1, with D possibly matching TRBD2 (6 bases). Germline lookup yields CDR1 DFQATT and CDR2 SNEGSKA (reference sequence). V was clipped by 5 bases and J by 7 bases, with 18 bases between them. CDR3 length equals 14 residues. This CDR3 reads CSACGAESANEQFF. CDR3 nucleotides: TGCAGTGCTTGCGGGGCGGAGTCCGCAAATGAGCAGTTCTTC.

This clonotype was detected ten times or more. CDR3: CSARLEPEAFF. The CDR3 nucleotides are TGCAGTGCTAGGTTGGAGCCTGAAGCTTTCTTT. This rearrangement joins TRBV20-1 to TRBJ1-1; no firm D call. There are 11 residues in the CDR3. The V end was cut by 3 bases, the J end by 6 bases, with 8 bases between. In germline, CDR1 is DFQATT, CDR2 SNEGSKA (reference sequence).

At least ten counts were recorded for this clonotype. The CDR3, as DNA: TGTGCCAGCAGCTTAGAGCGGCGGACTTATGGCTACACCTTC. It is translated as CASSLERRTYGYTF. The gene calls are TRBV7-8 and TRBJ1-2; D is unclear. Germline V lookup: CDR1 SGHVS, CDR2 FQNEAQ. The CDR3 loop spans 14 amino acids. Trimming cost V 1 base and J 5 bases, with 11 bases left between them. The full variable domain, with the rest looked up from reference TRBV7-8 and TRBJ1-2, is GAGVSQSPRYKVAKRGQDVALRCDPISGHVSLFWYQQALGQGPEFLTYFQNEAQLDKSGLPSDRFFAERPEGSVSTLKIQRTQQEDSAVYLCASSLERRTYGYTFGSGTRLTVV.

This clonotype was seen repeatedly, ten times or more. The junction departs from the called germline gene at one end, perhaps through a read error. The chain uses TRBV12-3 or TRBV12-4 and TRBJ2-5; TRBD2 agrees at 7 bases. The CDR3 totals 15 residues. CDR3 residues: CASSVAGRGGETQYF. CDR3 coding DNA: TGTGCCAGCAGTGTAGCGGGTAGAGGTGGAGAGACCCAGTACTTC.

The table lists this clonotype with many counts. The rearrangement links TRBV7-8 to TRBJ1-5; no clear D gene. Trimming left V 4 bases short and J 3 bases short, with 13 bases between. CDR1 and CDR2 from the germline V gene are SGHVS and FQNEAQ. This CDR3 region has 15 residues. CDR3 sequence: CASSSTLEINQPQHF. The CDR3 coding sequence is TGTGCCAGCAGCTCGACCCTGGAGATCAATCAGCCCCAGCATTTT.

This clonotype was seen only a few times. V and J are TRBV29-1 and TRBJ2-5; tentatively, D is TRBD1 (8 bases). The V end lost 4 bases, the J end lost 4 bases, and 13 bases lay between the germline ends. The CDR3 consists of 13 residues. From germline, CDR1 is SQVTM and CDR2 ANQGSEA. The CDR3 bases are TGCAGCGTTGTGACAGGGGAGGGAGAGACCCAGTACTTC. Protein sequence: CSVVTGEGETQYF.

This clonotype has a count of ten or more. The chain has TRBV28 and TRBJ2-3; the D gene is possibly TRBD2 (6 bases). Trimming stripped 5 bases from V and 0 bases from J, with 24 bases between. This CDR3 spans 19 amino acids. CDR1 is MDHEN, CDR2 SYDVKM, per germline. The CDR3 bases are TGTGCCAGCAGTCCATCCTCCCTAGCGTTCGAAGCGAGCACAGATACGCAGTATTTT. This translates into CASSPSSLAFEASTDTQYF.

This clonotype was counted ten times or more. The rearrangement joins TRBV27 to TRBJ2-3; tentatively, D is TRBD2 (5 bases). V was shortened by 3 bases and J by 6 bases, with 19 bases between the two germline ends. The germline V gene encodes CDR1 MNHEY and CDR2 SMNVEV (reference sequence). The CDR3 totals 16 residues. CDR3 nucleotide sequence: TGTGCCAGCAGTTTGGTGCCGGGATCGGGCATGGATACGCAGTATTTT. Encoded protein: CASSLVPGSGMDTQYF.

At least ten counts were recorded for this clonotype. The DNA of the CDR3 is TGCAGTGCTAGTCGCCCCAACTATGGCTACACCTTC. Its translation: CSASRPNYGYTF. The chain carries TRBV20-1 and TRBJ1-2; D is undetermined. Germline CDR1 reads DFQATT; CDR2 reads SNEGSKA (reference sequence). Trimming stripped 3 bases from V and 2 bases from J, with 7 bases between. This CDR3 has 12 residues.

J is TRBJ2-3 and V is TRBV19; the match to TRBD2 covers 7 bases. The CDR3 sequence is 15 residues long. Per germline, CDR1 LNHDA and CDR2 SQIVND (reference sequence). Losses at the gene ends were 0 bases for V and 0 bases for J; bases not matched to a gene: 0. The CDR3 protein is CASSIDSGSTDTQYF. The CDR3 nucleotides read TGTGCCAGTAGTATAGATAGCGGGAGCACAGATACGCAGTATTTT.

This clonotype occurred a few times. V is TRBV2 and J is TRBJ2-5; TRBD2 agrees at 10 bases. Looked up from germline, CDR1 is SNHLY and CDR2 is FYNNEI. There are 17 residues in the CDR3. Unmatched junction bases numbered 13, after V lost 5 bases and J lost 4 bases. The CDR3 DNA is TGTGCCAGCAGTCCCCAACCTAGCGGGAGATGGGGAGAGACCCAGTACTTC. Translation gives CASSPQPSGRWGETQYF.

This rearrangement joins TRBV9 to TRBJ2-3; D is ambiguous. There are 13 residues in the CDR3. The germline V gene encodes CDR1 SGDLS and CDR2 YYNGEE. V dropped 4 bases and J dropped 3 bases, with 9 bases sitting between them. CDR3 residues: CASSRLRTDTQYF. CDR3 DNA sequence: TGTGCCAGCAGCCGCCTCCGAACAGATACGCAGTATTTT.

In its sample, this clonotype was seen many times. The V gene is TRBV2, the J gene TRBJ1-5; possible D gene TRBD1, 5 bases. Trimming stripped 6 bases from V and 6 bases from J, with 12 bases between. The germline gives CDR1 SNHLY, CDR2 FYNNEI. The CDR3 runs 13 residues. The CDR3 loop is CASRWTGGQPQHF. The DNA for the CDR3 is TGTGCCAGCAGGTGGACCGGGGGTCAGCCCCAGCATTTT.

This clonotype was counted between two and nine times. This chain uses TRBV19 with TRBJ1-5, with TRBD1 matching over 8 bases. Germline trimming cut 3 bases from V and 7 bases from J; bases unmatched to any gene: 8. From germline, CDR1 is LNHDA and CDR2 SQIVND (reference sequence). The CDR3 has 15 amino acids. The CDR3 protein is CASSMPQGAKQPQHF. CDR3 in DNA: TGTGCCAGTAGTATGCCCCAGGGGGCAAAACAGCCCCAGCATTTT.

This clonotype came up many times. J is TRBJ1-4 and V is TRBV11-3; D remains unclear. V was shortened by 5 bases and J by 5 bases, with 18 bases between the two germline ends. The germline gives CDR1 SGHNT, CDR2 YENEEA. CDR3 length equals 16 residues. For the CDR3, the DNA is TGTGCCAGCAGCCCAACCCTGGCCCTCGGGAATGAAAAACTGTTTTTT. This encodes CASSPTLALGNEKLFF.

This clonotype was seen at least ten times. The gene calls are TRBV28 and TRBJ1-5, with D perhaps matching TRBD1 (5 bases). This CDR3 region has 14 residues. Trimming removed 8 bases from V and 2 bases from J, with 13 bases in between. Germline V gives CDR1 MDHEN, CDR2 SYDVKM. In DNA, the CDR3 is TGTGCCAGCCAGCAGGGAGAGGGCAATCAGCCCCAGCATTTT. It yields the protein CASQQGEGNQPQHF.

This clonotype has a count of ten or more. V usage is TRBV20-1 and J usage is TRBJ1-1; D gene uncertain. With 6 bases removed from V and 4 bases from J, the gap between germline ends came to 15 bases. The germline CDR1 and CDR2 sequences are DFQATT and SNEGSKA (reference sequence). This CDR3 region has 13 residues. The chain's CDR3 is CSASDRASTEAFF. As DNA, the CDR3 is TGCAGTGCAAGCGATAGGGCTAGCACTGAAGCTTTCTTT.

This clonotype was seen repeatedly, ten times or more. J is TRBJ2-1 and V is TRBV20-1; 7 bases map to TRBD2. CDR3 length: 16 residues. Per the germline V gene, CDR1 is DFQATT and CDR2 is SNEGSKA (reference sequence). The junction had 11 bases not matched to a gene; V was cut back by 6 bases and J by 0 bases. The CDR3 coding sequence is TGCAGTGCCAGTCCCCTAGCGGTTCTCTCCTACAATGAGCAGTTCTTC. Translating gives CSASPLAVLSYNEQFF.

This clonotype was seen many times. This chain links TRBV28 with TRBJ1-1, with D perhaps matching TRBD1 (5 bases). V lost 6 bases, J lost 3 bases, and 23 bases lay in between. Germline assignment: CDR1 MDHEN and CDR2 SYDVKM. The CDR3 runs 17 residues. In DNA form, the CDR3 reads TGTGCCAGCAGGGGCAGGGTAACGGGTGTCATGGACACTGAAGCTTTCTTT. This translates into CASRGRVTGVMDTEAFF.

This clonotype came up a few times. V gene TRBV28 combines with J gene TRBJ2-5; no clear D. V shed 5 bases and J shed 3 bases, with 19 bases lying between them. CDR1 and CDR2 from the germline V gene are MDHEN and SYDVKM. CDR3 length: 16 residues. The CDR3 loop reads CASSPARRAEKETQYF. The CDR3 nucleotides read TGTGCCAGCAGTCCCGCCCGTAGGGCGGAAAAAGAGACCCAGTACTTC.

The V gene is TRBV3-1, the J gene TRBJ2-1, with D tentatively TRBD2 (6 bases). The CDR3 loop spans 13 amino acids. V shed 4 bases and J shed 8 bases, with 12 bases lying between them. Germline CDR1 reads LGHDT; CDR2 reads YNNKEL (reference sequence). The CDR3: CASSRDSLDEQFF. For the CDR3, the DNA is TGTGCCAGCAGCCGGGACTCCCTCGATGAGCAGTTCTTC.

This clonotype was counted between two and nine times. The chain joins TRBV20-1 to TRBJ2-1; 10 bases fit TRBD1. Per germline, CDR1 DFQATT and CDR2 SNEGSKA (reference sequence). The V segment lost 6 bases and the J segment 9 bases; nucleotides outside the gene matches: 8. CDR3 size: 13 residues. CDR3 amino acids: CSATGQGVGEQFF. The CDR3 bases are TGCAGTGCGACTGGACAGGGGGTTGGTGAGCAGTTCTTC.

The V gene is TRBV14, the J gene TRBJ1-1; 10 nucleotides align to TRBD1. V lost 1 base to trimming and J lost 1 base; unmatched junction nucleotides: 3. The CDR3 contains 16 residues. The germline CDR1 and CDR2 sequences are SGHDN and FVKESK. In DNA form, the CDR3 reads TGTGCCAGCAGCCAAGCCCGACAGGGGGCGAACACTGAAGCTTTCTTT. It is translated as CASSQARQGANTEAFF. Complete variable domain (other parts from reference TRBV14 and TRBJ1-1): EAGVTQFPSHSVIEKGQTVTLRCDPISGHDNLYWYRRVMGKEIKFLLHFVKESKQDESGMPNNRFLAERTGGTYSTLKVQPAELEDSGVYFCASSQARQGANTEAFFGQGTRLTVV.

This clonotype showed up many times. V usage is TRBV7-2 and J usage is TRBJ2-3, with TRBD2 matching 10 bases. The CDR3 loop spans 17 amino acids. V shed 5 bases and J 0 bases; nucleotides not matched to a gene: 8. Germline V lookup: CDR1 SGHTA, CDR2 FQGNSA. CDR3 amino acids: CASSVDDSGRSTDTQYF. The CDR3 bases are TGTGCCAGCAGCGTAGATGATAGCGGGAGGAGCACAGATACGCAGTATTTT. Full variable domain (rest looked up from reference TRBV7-2 and TRBJ2-3): GAGVSQSPSNKVTEKGKDVELRCDPISGHTALYWYRQSLGQGLEFLIYFQGNSAPDKSGLPSDRFSAERTGGSVSTLTIQRTQQEDSAVYLCASSVDDSGRSTDTQYFGPGTRLTVL.